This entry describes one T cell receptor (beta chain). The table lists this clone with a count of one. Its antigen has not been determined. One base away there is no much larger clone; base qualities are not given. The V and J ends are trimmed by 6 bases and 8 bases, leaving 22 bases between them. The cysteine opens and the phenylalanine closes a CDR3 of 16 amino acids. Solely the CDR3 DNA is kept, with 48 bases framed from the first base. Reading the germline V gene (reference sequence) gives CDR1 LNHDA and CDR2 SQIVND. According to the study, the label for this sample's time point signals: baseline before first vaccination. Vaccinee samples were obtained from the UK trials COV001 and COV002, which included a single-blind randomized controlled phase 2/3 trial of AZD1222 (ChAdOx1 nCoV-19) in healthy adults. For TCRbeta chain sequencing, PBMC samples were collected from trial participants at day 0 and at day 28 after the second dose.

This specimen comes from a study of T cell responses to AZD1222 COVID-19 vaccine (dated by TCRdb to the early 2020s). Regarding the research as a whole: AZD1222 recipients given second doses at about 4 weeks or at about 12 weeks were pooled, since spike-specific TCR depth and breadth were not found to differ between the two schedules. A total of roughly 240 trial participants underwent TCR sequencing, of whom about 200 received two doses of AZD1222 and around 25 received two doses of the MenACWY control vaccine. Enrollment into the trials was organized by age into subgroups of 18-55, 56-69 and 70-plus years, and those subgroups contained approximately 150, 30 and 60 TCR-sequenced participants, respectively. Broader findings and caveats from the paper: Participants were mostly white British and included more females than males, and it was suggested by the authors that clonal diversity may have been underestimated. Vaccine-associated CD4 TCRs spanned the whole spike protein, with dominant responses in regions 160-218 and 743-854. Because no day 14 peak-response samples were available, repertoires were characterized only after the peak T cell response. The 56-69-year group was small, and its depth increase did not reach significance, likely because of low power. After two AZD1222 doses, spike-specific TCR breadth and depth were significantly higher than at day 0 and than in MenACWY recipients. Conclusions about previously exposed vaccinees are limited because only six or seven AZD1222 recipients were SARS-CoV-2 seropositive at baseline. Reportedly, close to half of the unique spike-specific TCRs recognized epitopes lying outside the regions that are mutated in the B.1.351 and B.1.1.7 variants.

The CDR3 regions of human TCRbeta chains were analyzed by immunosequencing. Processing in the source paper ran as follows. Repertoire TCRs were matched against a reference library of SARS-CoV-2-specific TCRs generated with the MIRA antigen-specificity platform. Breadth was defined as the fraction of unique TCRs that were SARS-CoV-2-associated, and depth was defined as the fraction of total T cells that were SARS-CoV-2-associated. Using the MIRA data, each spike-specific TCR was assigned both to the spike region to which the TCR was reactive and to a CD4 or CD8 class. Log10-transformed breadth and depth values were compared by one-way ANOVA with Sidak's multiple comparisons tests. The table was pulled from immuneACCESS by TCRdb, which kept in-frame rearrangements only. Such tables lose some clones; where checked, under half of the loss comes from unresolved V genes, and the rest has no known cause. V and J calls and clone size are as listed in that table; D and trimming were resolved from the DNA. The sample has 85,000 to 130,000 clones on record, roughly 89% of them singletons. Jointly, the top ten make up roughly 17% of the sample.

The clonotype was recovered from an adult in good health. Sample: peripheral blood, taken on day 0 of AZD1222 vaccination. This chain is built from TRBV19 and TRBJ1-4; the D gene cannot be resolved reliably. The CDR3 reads CASSLPTLRVSEKLFF. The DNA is TGTGCCAGTAGCCTCCCAACATTGAGGGTCTCGGAAAAACTGTTTTTT.